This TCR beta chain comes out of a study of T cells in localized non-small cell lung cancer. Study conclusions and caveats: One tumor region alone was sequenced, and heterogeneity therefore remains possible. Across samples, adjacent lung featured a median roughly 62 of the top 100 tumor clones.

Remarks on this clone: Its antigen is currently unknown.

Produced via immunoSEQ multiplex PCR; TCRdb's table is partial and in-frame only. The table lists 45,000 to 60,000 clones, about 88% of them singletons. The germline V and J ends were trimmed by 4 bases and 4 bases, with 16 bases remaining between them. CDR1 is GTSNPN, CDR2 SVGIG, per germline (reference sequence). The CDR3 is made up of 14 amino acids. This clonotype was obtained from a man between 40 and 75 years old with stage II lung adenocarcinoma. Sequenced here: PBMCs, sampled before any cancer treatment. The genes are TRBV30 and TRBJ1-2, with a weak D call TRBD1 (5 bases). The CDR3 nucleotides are TGTGCCTGGACCCTAAACGGGGGAGTCTATGGCTACACCTTC. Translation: CAWTLNGGVYGYTF.